This record looks at one T cell receptor beta chain sequence and its context. What it recognizes is unknown. Regarding treatment: approximately nine-day PBMC culture with coronavirus spike peptide pools or control peptides (ViraFEST assay). First, ViraFEST expanded antigen-specific T cells with peptide pools, and next it sequenced the TCRs. Following culture for more than eight days, CD4+ T cells were isolated by negative selection. This entry is derived from a study of vaccination and CD4 T cells after COVID-19. Study-wide background: The study drew post-COVID samples a median around 92 days after diagnosis (range 35 to 161).

Sequenced with the Oncomine TCR Beta short-read assay was DNA taken from cultured CD4+ T cells. TCRdb independently ran MiXCR on the PCR reads; one entry per CDR3 protein. The sample consists of 15,000 to 20,000 distinct CDR3 sequences, about two fifths of them appearing once. Regarding the study as a whole: There was no significant change from approximately 21 to 38 median reactive clonotypes.

Material: CD4+ T cells from blood, cultured in vitro. The TCR originated in a human donor who had recovered from COVID-19.

CDR3 residues: CASSVTGRSTDTQYF. Here the CDR3 DNA reads TGTGCCAGCAGCGTGACAGGGAGAAGCACAGATACGCAGTATTTT. The chain couples TRBV6-2 or TRBV6-3 to TRBJ2-3; 7 bases align to TRBD1. The trim removed 6 bases at V and 0 bases at J, leaving 6 bases unmatched. Per the germline V gene, CDR1 is MNHEY and CDR2 is SVGEGT. The CDR3 has 15 residues.